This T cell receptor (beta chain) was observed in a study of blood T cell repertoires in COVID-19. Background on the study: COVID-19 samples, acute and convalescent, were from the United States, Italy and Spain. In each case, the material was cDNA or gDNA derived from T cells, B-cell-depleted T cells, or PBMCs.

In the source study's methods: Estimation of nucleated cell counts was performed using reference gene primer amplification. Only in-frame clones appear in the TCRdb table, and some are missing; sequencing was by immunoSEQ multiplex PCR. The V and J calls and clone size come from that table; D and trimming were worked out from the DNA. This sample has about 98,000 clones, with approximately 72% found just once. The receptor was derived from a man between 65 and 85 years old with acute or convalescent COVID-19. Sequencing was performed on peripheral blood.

The CDR3 nucleotides read TGTGCCAGCAGTTTCACGACAGGGGGCGGTGGCTACACCTTC. It codes for CASSFTTGGGGYTF. The rearrangement joins TRBV27 to TRBJ1-2, with 10 positions matching TRBD1. The junction had 5 bases not matched to a gene; V was cut back by 3 bases and J by 7 bases. Per germline, CDR1 MNHEY and CDR2 SMNVEV (reference sequence). The CDR3 spans 14 residues.